A selection of T cell receptor beta chains follows, all from one sample in a study of T cell responses to AZD1222 COVID-19 vaccine. Assay used: immunoSEQ multiplex PCR; TCRdb lists only in-frame clones, some missing. The sample records about 130,000 clones, 90% being singletons. Here the sequenced sample was peripheral blood, taken on day 0 of MenACWY control vaccination. The receptors were gathered from an adult in good health. Both conserved end residues are part of each CDR3. The D gene is left open where the match is weak. Size values are once, few and many counts, or a class for expanded clones, and some rows have none.

cdr3_nt cdr3_aa j_call d_call v_call clone_size
TGCGCCAGCAGACGACTTAAGGACAGTGGAATTTATGGCTACACCTTC CASRRLKDSGIYGYTF TRBJ1-2 NA TRBV5-1 NA
TGTGCCAGCAGACAGGGCACAGATACGCAGTATTTT CASRQGTDTQYF TRBJ2-3 NA TRBV12-3/TRBV12-4 once
TGTGCCAGCAGTCGACAGAGGGTCACAGATACGCAGTATTTT CASSRQRVTDTQYF TRBJ2-3 NA TRBV2 NA
TGTGCCAGCAGCTTAGGGCCGGGGGGCGATACGCAGTATTTT CASSLGPGGDTQYF TRBJ2-3 NA TRBV7-2 NA
TGTGCCAGCAGCTCTGGACAGGGTCGGGAAAAACTGTTTTTT CASSSGQGREKLFF TRBJ1-4 TRBD1 TRBV7-8 NA
TGTGCCAGCAGTTTAGAAGGTTATAGCAATCAGCCCCAGCATTTT CASSLEGYSNQPQHF TRBJ1-5 NA TRBV27 NA
TGTGCCAGCAGCTTCAGGGTGGGCCAGCCCCAGCATTTT CASSFRVGQPQHF TRBJ1-5 NA TRBV11-2 NA
TGTGCCAGACCGAGCAACAGGGGGGACGAGCAGTACTTC CARPSNRGDEQYF TRBJ2-7 NA TRBV21-1 NA
TGTGCCAGCAGCTGGGGACAGGCCTCTAACTATGGCTACACCTTC CASSWGQASNYGYTF TRBJ1-2 TRBD1 TRBV9 NA
TGTGCCAGCAGCTTAGGGACAGCGAACACTGAAGCTTTCTTT CASSLGTANTEAFF TRBJ1-1 NA TRBV7-9 NA
TGTGCCAGCAGCCTTACCGGACAGGGGGCTTCTAGCTATGGCTACACCTTC CASSLTGQGASSYGYTF TRBJ1-2 TRBD1 TRBV28 NA
TGTGCCACCAGTGATCCGACAGGGATCTATGGCTACACCTTC CATSDPTGIYGYTF TRBJ1-2 TRBD1 TRBV24-1 NA
TGTGCCAACTATCCTCGGGACAGGGGGACGACTGGCAATCAGCCCCAGCATTTT CANYPRDRGTTGNQPQHF TRBJ1-5 NA TRBV21-1 NA
TGTGCCAGCAGACCGGGACAGGCCGCGGGTCAGCCCCAGCATTTT CASRPGQAAGQPQHF TRBJ1-5 TRBD1 TRBV6-6 once
TGTGCCAGCAGCTCGTTAGGACAGGGAAGGACTGAAGCTTTCTTT CASSSLGQGRTEAFF TRBJ1-1 TRBD1 TRBV7-9 NA
TGTGCCAGCAGCGTGATGGGCAATGAGCAGTTCTTC CASSVMGNEQFF TRBJ2-1 NA TRBV9 NA
TGTGCCAGCAGCCGTGCGGGGAATGTAAACACCATATATTTT CASSRAGNVNTIYF TRBJ1-3 NA TRBV3-1/TRBV3-2 NA
TGTGCCAGCAGCGTTGACAGGGGAGATGAGCAGTTCTTC CASSVDRGDEQFF TRBJ2-1 TRBD1 TRBV9 NA
TGTGCCAGTAGTACCCAACTAGTCCCAGATACGCAGTATTTT CASSTQLVPDTQYF TRBJ2-3 NA TRBV19 NA
TGCGCCAGCAGCAGGACAGGGGATGGCTACACCTTC CASSRTGDGYTF TRBJ1-2 TRBD1 TRBV5-1 NA
TGTGCCAGCAGTACAAGAGAAAAACTGTTTTTT CASSTREKLFF TRBJ1-4 NA TRBV28 NA
TGTGCCAGCAGCTTGGGGGCAGGGTTGAACACTGAAGCTTTCTTT CASSLGAGLNTEAFF TRBJ1-1 NA TRBV5-5 few
TGTGCCAGCAGTCAATCTTTCAGACGCGCCAACAATCAGCCCCAGCATTTT CASSQSFRRANNQPQHF TRBJ1-5 NA TRBV28 NA
TGCAGCGTTGTCGGGTTCCAAGAGACCCAGTACTTC CSVVGFQETQYF TRBJ2-5 NA TRBV29-1 NA
TGCGCCAGCAGCCAAGATAGGGCAGACACAGATACGCAGTATTTT CASSQDRADTDTQYF TRBJ2-3 NA TRBV4-3 NA
TGTGCCAGCAGCCACGTAAACGCTGAAGCTTTCTTT CASSHVNAEAFF TRBJ1-1 NA TRBV4-2 NA
TGTGCCAGCAGCCCTGGTGACCGGGGGGAGACCCAGTACTTC CASSPGDRGETQYF TRBJ2-5 NA TRBV5-6 NA
TGCGCCAGCAGCCAAGATTACCAGCAAGAGACCCAGTACTTC CASSQDYQQETQYF TRBJ2-5 NA TRBV4-3 NA
TGCGCCAGCAGCTTTATGGCAGGGCGGGACACCGGGGAGCTGTTTTTT CASSFMAGRDTGELFF TRBJ2-2 NA TRBV5-1 NA
TGTGCCAGCAGTTTATTGGCAGGGGCCAATGAGCAGTTCTTC CASSLLAGANEQFF TRBJ2-1 NA TRBV28 NA
TGTGCCAGCTCACCTATCGGGGGAACGAACACTGAAGCTTTCTTT CASSPIGGTNTEAFF TRBJ1-1 NA TRBV18 NA
TGTGCCAGCAGTTGGGCAGGACGGCAAGAGACCCAGTACTTC CASSWAGRQETQYF TRBJ2-5 NA TRBV27 NA
TGTGCCAGCAGCTTTTTAGGGTCACCCCTCCACTTT CASSFLGSPLHF TRBJ1-6 NA TRBV7-2 NA
TGTGCCAGCTCACCAGAAGGACTAGCGGACCTATACAATGAGCAGTTCTTC CASSPEGLADLYNEQFF TRBJ2-1 TRBD2 TRBV18 NA
TGTGCCAGCAGCTTAGACCAGGGCCATCAGCCCCAGCATTTT CASSLDQGHQPQHF TRBJ1-5 NA TRBV7-9 NA
TGTGCCACCAGTGGGACAGGGCAAGAGACCCAGTACTTC CATSGTGQETQYF TRBJ2-5 TRBD1 TRBV24-1 NA
TGTGCCAGCAGTTTTCAGGGCGGAAATGAAAAACTGTTTTTT CASSFQGGNEKLFF TRBJ1-4 NA TRBV28 NA
TGTGCCAGCAGTTTAGGAGAGGATACGCAGTATTTT CASSLGEDTQYF TRBJ2-3 NA TRBV28 NA
TGTGCCAGCAGTTCCACCGGGACAGGGAGCTATGGCTACACCTTC CASSSTGTGSYGYTF TRBJ1-2 TRBD1 TRBV6-5 NA
TGTGCCACGCAATTCCAAGGGACAGGGCAGGGTGAGCAGTACTTC CATQFQGTGQGEQYF TRBJ2-7 TRBD1 TRBV27 NA
TGCGCCAGCAGCTTGACAGGGGTACGAGAAAAACTGTTTTTT CASSLTGVREKLFF TRBJ1-4 TRBD1 TRBV5-1 NA
TGTGCCAGCAGTGAACTGGGAGGGACAGGGGGCGCGGGAAGGCAGTATTTT CASSELGGTGGAGRQYF TRBJ2-3 TRBD1 TRBV25-1 NA
TGTGCCAGCAGCTTACGAGGGGGCGCCTATGGCTACACCTTC CASSLRGGAYGYTF TRBJ1-2 TRBD1 TRBV7-9 NA
TGTGCCAGCAGCCAAGACGGGCAGGGAACAGATACGCAGTATTTT CASSQDGQGTDTQYF TRBJ2-3 NA TRBV3-1/TRBV3-2 NA
TGTGCCAGCAGTTATACAGCGAACACTGAAGCTTTCTTT CASSYTANTEAFF TRBJ1-1 NA TRBV27 NA
TGTGCCACCAGCTCCACCCCGACCGGGCACTATGGCTACACCTTC CATSSTPTGHYGYTF TRBJ1-2 NA TRBV15 NA
TGTGCCAGCTCACCAACAACCGGGACAGTTCATCAGCCCCAGCATTTT CASSPTTGTVHQPQHF TRBJ1-5 TRBD1 TRBV18 once
TGCGCCAGCAGCCAAGATCCCCTGTTCGAAGTAGAAGCTTTCTTT CASSQDPLFEVEAFF TRBJ1-1 NA TRBV4-3 NA
TGTGCCAGCAGCTTTCACGGGACAGGAAACGAAAAACTGTTTTTT CASSFHGTGNEKLFF TRBJ1-4 TRBD1 TRBV7-8 NA
TGCGCCAGCAGCTTGGGGACTAGCGGGGTAGATACGCAGTATTTT CASSLGTSGVDTQYF TRBJ2-3 TRBD2 TRBV5-1 NA
TGTGCCAGTAGTACTTACAGGGGGGGAGACAATCAGCCCCAGCATTTT CASSTYRGGDNQPQHF TRBJ1-5 TRBD1 TRBV19 NA
TGCGCCAGCAGTTTCCTCCTCGGACAGGGTCTTTATGGCTACACCTTC CASSFLLGQGLYGYTF TRBJ1-2 TRBD1 TRBV5-1 NA
TGTGCCTGGAGTAGAATAGGGGCCGCTAATGGCTACACCTTC CAWSRIGAANGYTF TRBJ1-2 NA TRBV30 NA
TGTGCCAGCTCACCATTGGCTAGCGGGAACCTGGGGGATGAGCAGTTCTTC CASSPLASGNLGDEQFF TRBJ2-1 TRBD2 TRBV18 NA
TGTGCCAGCAGGGAGGACAGGATGAACACTGAAGCTTTCTTT CASREDRMNTEAFF TRBJ1-1 TRBD1 TRBV6-5 NA
TGTGCCAGCAGTGAAGTCACAGGAACGACGTTAACCGGGGAGCTGTTTTTT CASSEVTGTTLTGELFF TRBJ2-2 NA TRBV6-1 NA